This passage covers 23 T cell receptor beta chains from one sample sequenced in a study of T cell repertoires in cytomegalovirus infection. TCRdb re-analysed the reads in MiXCR, keeping a single row per CDR3 protein. The sample consists of hundreds of thousands of distinct CDR3 sequences, around 10% of them appearing once. The sample taken for sequencing was PBMCs. Every receptor here comes from a human donor in good health (CMV status not recorded). Some clones in this sample may be carry-over from other donors' samples.

This clonotype was detected a few times. The chain has TRBV18 and TRBJ2-3; the D call may be TRBD1 or TRBD2 (6 bases each). V lost 10 bases to trimming and J lost 5 bases, with 19 bases between them. Germline CDR1 KGHSH, CDR2 LQKENI. The length of the CDR3 is 14 residues. CDR3 coding DNA: TGTGCCACCCCTGAAGGGGGGACGGTAGATACGCAGTATTTT. The encoded protein is CATPEGGTVDTQYF. Drawing the rest from reference TRBV18 and TRBJ2-3, the complete variable domain is NAGVMQNPRHLVRRRGQEARLRCSPMKGHSHVYWYRQLPEEGLKFMVYLQKENIIDESGMPKERFSAEFPKEGPSILRIQQVVRGDSAAYFCATPEGGTVDTQYFGPGTRLTVL.

Ten or more counts support this clonotype. V and J are TRBV10-2 and TRBJ1-1, with D tentatively TRBD1 (5 bases). The CDR3 runs to 12 residues. Germline CDR1 is WSHSY and CDR2 is SAAADI. The V and J ends lost 8 bases and 3 bases respectively, with 10 bases between them. CDR3 in DNA: TGCGCCAGCGGGCAGGGCTACACTGAAGCTTTCTTT. This sequence encodes CASGQGYTEAFF.

This clonotype was recorded at least ten times. The CDR3: CASSSPGQPQHF. The CDR3 DNA sequence: TGTGCCAGCAGCTCCCCAGGTCAGCCCCAGCATTTT. The chain joins TRBV7-2 to TRBJ1-5; the D is unclear. The V gene lost 4 bases and the J gene lost 6 bases, with 7 bases spanning the gap. This CDR3 region has 12 residues. Germline loops: CDR1 SGHTA, CDR2 FQGNSA.

This clonotype was seen ten or more times. The rearrangement links TRBV6-5 to TRBJ2-4; 8 bases are a match to TRBD1. The germline V gene has CDR1 MNHEY and CDR2 SVGAGI. This CDR3 comprises 15 residues. J lost 7 bases, V lost 0 bases, and 5 bases had no gene match. The CDR3 protein is CASSYSLTGVNIQYF. The CDR3, as DNA: TGTGCCAGCAGTTACTCCTTGACAGGGGTGAACATTCAGTACTTC.

This clonotype was picked up many times. The rearrangement joins TRBV7-2 to TRBJ2-5, with D unclear. The CDR3 covers 13 residues. CDR1 SGHTA and CDR2 FQGNSA come from the germline V gene. Trimming left V 0 bases short and J 5 bases short, with 7 bases between. For the CDR3, the DNA is TGTGCCAGCAGCTTAGCCTTCAGGGAGACCCAGTACTTC. It codes for CASSLAFRETQYF.

In its sample, this clonotype was seen many times. CDR3 amino acids: CASSLTASGANVLTF. The DNA for the CDR3 is TGTGCCAGCAGTTTAACGGCTTCAGGGGCCAACGTCCTGACTTTC. The rearrangement links TRBV12-3 or TRBV12-4 to TRBJ2-6; D is uncertain. The length of the CDR3 is 15 residues. The V end was cut by 2 bases, the J end by 4 bases, with 9 bases between.

V is TRBV23-1 and J is TRBJ2-1; D gene uncertain. TRBV23-1 qualifies as an ORF whose function is uncertain. The V end was cut by 0 bases, the J end by 1 base, with 16 bases between. There are 18 residues in the CDR3. In DNA, the CDR3 is TGCGCCAGCAGTCAATCAAAGGGTTGCAGCTTTTCCTACAATGAGCAGTTCTTC. Translated: CASSQSKGCSFSYNEQFF.

Comments on this clonotype: This CDR3 is missing its conserved last phenylalanine or tryptophan, likely due to a read error. The V gene is TRBV28, the J gene TRBJ1-2; D is undetermined. The V gene's germline CDR1 is MDHEN and CDR2 SYDVKM. The CDR3 is made up of 13 amino acids. V lost 4 bases, J lost 5 bases, and 11 bases lay in between. In DNA, the CDR3 is TGTGCCAGCAGTTCGACACCTGGATATGGCTACACCTCC. Protein product: CASSSTPGYGYTS.

This clonotype was seen at least ten times. The rearrangement joins TRBV28 to TRBJ1-1; D uncertain. This CDR3 contains 15 residues. Trimming shortened V by 6 bases and J by 3 bases, and 17 bases separated the two germline ends. Germline V gene sequence: CDR1 MDHEN, CDR2 SYDVKM. The CDR3 loop reads CASSPSHLRYTEAFF. The CDR3 DNA reads as TGTGCCAGCAGCCCGTCGCATTTGAGGTACACTGAAGCTTTCTTT.

This clonotype was seen repeatedly, ten times or more. The chain is built from TRBV6-2 or TRBV6-3 and TRBJ2-3; TRBD2 agrees at 10 bases. Unmatched junction bases numbered 7, after V lost 5 bases and J lost 2 bases. CDR1 is MNHEY and CDR2 is SVGEGT in the germline V gene. The CDR3 is made up of 16 amino acids. The CDR3 sequence is CASSTPSGGLTDTQYF. CDR3 bases: TGTGCCAGCAGTACCCCTAGCGGGGGCCTCACAGATACGCAGTATTTT.

The V and J genes are TRBV2 and TRBJ2-4; 8 nucleotides agree with TRBD2. The V gene's germline CDR1 is SNHLY and CDR2 FYNNEI. The CDR3 spans 11 residues. V shed 7 bases, J shed 8 bases, and the junction held 1 base outside the gene matches. As DNA, the CDR3 is TGTGCCAGCACCGGGGGGGACATTCAGTACTTC. This translates into CASTGGDIQYF. Using reference TRBV2 and TRBJ2-4 for the parts outside the CDR3, the full variable domain is EPEVTQTPSHQVTQMGQEVILRCVPISNHLYFYWYRQILGQKVEFLVSFYNNEISEKSEIFDDQFSVERPDGSNFTLKIRSTKLEDSAMYFCASTGGDIQYFGAGTRLSVL.

This clonotype appeared many times. The J gene is TRBJ2-1, the V gene TRBV10-3; D is unresolved. Germline CDR1 is ENHRY and CDR2 is SYGVKD. The CDR3 loop spans 16 amino acids. Between the trimmed V and J ends, which lost 0 bases and 4 bases, there was a span of 13 bases. The CDR3 loop is CAISESGTTGYNEQFF. CDR3 sequence (DNA): TGTGCCATCAGTGAGTCTGGCACTACTGGGTACAATGAGCAGTTCTTC.

V usage is TRBV2 and J usage is TRBJ2-3; 9 bases align to TRBD1. V lost 9 bases and J lost 6; bases outside the gene matches: 10. Germline V CDR1 and CDR2: SNHLY, FYNNEI. CDR3 size: 14 residues. As DNA, the CDR3 is TGTGCCAGGGGGGGCACAGGGGGCAGTGATACGCAGTATTTT. It encodes CARGGTGGSDTQYF.

This clonotype was counted ten times or more. The V call is TRBV7-9, the J call TRBJ1-5; D is unclear. In germline, CDR1 is SEHNR, CDR2 FQNEAQ (reference sequence). With 0 bases removed from V and 5 bases from J, the gap between germline ends came to 5 bases. The length of the CDR3 is 13 residues. CDR3 sequence: CASSLAFDQPQHF. The CDR3 nucleotides are TGTGCCAGCAGCTTAGCCTTCGATCAGCCCCAGCATTTT.

The count of this clonotype is one. Possible read error: a much larger clone is one base away. The chain has TRBV20-1 and TRBJ2-2; D might be TRBD2 (5 bases). Trimming took 0 bases from V and 3 from J, leaving 11 bases between them. Germline CDR1 and CDR2: DFQATT and SNEGSKA (reference sequence). The CDR3 extends over 15 amino acids. CDR3: CSARDTRADTGELFF. The CDR3 DNA sequence: TGCAGTGCTAGAGATACGAGGGCCGACACCGGGGAGCTGTTTTTT.

J is TRBJ2-1 and V is TRBV5-4; no clear D. The CDR3 has 17 residues. V was trimmed by 2 bases and J by 1 base, leaving 16 bases between them. From germline, CDR1 is SGHNT and CDR2 YYREEE (reference sequence). For the CDR3, the DNA is TGTGCCAGCAGCTTCGGCCTCCCCGGCTGGTCCTACAATGAGCAGTTCTTC. As protein: CASSFGLPGWSYNEQFF. Using reference TRBV5-4 and TRBJ2-1 for the parts outside the CDR3, the full variable domain is ETGVTQSPTHLIKTRGQQVTLRCSSQSGHNTVSWYQQALGQGPQFIFQYYREEENGRGNFPPRFSGLQFPNYSSELNVNALELDDSALYLCASSFGLPGWSYNEQFFGPGTRLTVL.

This clonotype was seen many times. J is TRBJ2-3 and V is TRBV19; D could derive from TRBD1 or TRBD2 (6 bases each). The CDR3 extends over 16 amino acids. Germline CDR1 is LNHDA and CDR2 is SQIVND (reference sequence). The germline V and J ends were trimmed by 8 bases and 7 bases, with 25 bases remaining between them. CDR3 nucleotide sequence: TGTGCCAGTCAAAAGGAGGGGGGCCCCCGAGCCCATACGCAGTATTTT. Translating it yields CASQKEGGPRAHTQYF.

In this sample, this clonotype turned up many times. The rearrangement joins TRBV20-1 to TRBJ2-2; no definite D call. V lost 5 bases and J lost 6, with 13 bases in between. The CDR3 extends over 13 amino acids. CDR1 and CDR2 from the germline V gene are DFQATT and SNEGSKA (reference sequence). For the CDR3, the DNA is TGCAGTGCTCTCATTCCAGGCTCCGGGGAGCTGTTTTTT. Amino acid sequence: CSALIPGSGELFF.

In its sample, this clonotype was seen many times. The genes are TRBV20-1 and TRBJ2-3, with 10 nucleotides matching TRBD2. The V gene end was trimmed by 5 bases and the J gene end by 3 bases; junction bases not matched to a gene: 5. Germline CDR1 and CDR2: DFQATT and SNEGSKA (reference sequence). This CDR3 is 14 amino acids long. In DNA, the CDR3 is TGCAGTGCTCAGCGGGGGGGAAGTACAGATACGCAGTATTTT. Translated: CSAQRGGSTDTQYF.

This clonotype has a count of ten or more. The chain has TRBV5-5 and TRBJ2-7; tentative D call: TRBD2 (7 bases). V shed 3 bases and J shed 2 bases, with 12 bases lying between them. The CDR3 consists of 14 residues. Germline V gene sequence: CDR1 SGHKS, CDR2 YYEKEE (reference sequence). The CDR3 region is CASSWGGGTYEQYF. CDR3 coding DNA: TGTGCCAGCAGCTGGGGGGGGGGCACCTACGAGCAGTACTTC.

This clonotype was recorded at least ten times. The chain couples TRBV4-1 to TRBJ2-6; D call uncertain. The CDR3 runs 14 residues. V was shortened by 1 base and J by 4 bases, with 5 bases between the two germline ends. Germline values: CDR1 MGHRA, CDR2 YSYEKL. DNA for the CDR3: TGCGCCAGCAGCCAAGCTGGAGGGGCCAACGTCCTGACTTTC. Amino acid sequence: CASSQAGGANVLTF.

This clonotype has a count of ten or more. The chain links TRBV7-2 to TRBJ2-2; D might be TRBD2 (6 bases). This CDR3 has 15 amino acids. The germline CDR1 and CDR2 sequences are SGHTA and FQGNSA. Trimming removed 5 bases at V and 0 bases at J, with 10 bases between. The CDR3: CASSQGLPNTGELFF. The CDR3 DNA follows: TGTGCCAGCAGCCAGGGACTCCCGAACACCGGGGAGCTGTTTTTT.

The chain links TRBV19 to TRBJ2-1; D unclear. V was shortened by 9 bases and J by 8 bases, with 8 bases between the two germline ends. Per germline, CDR1 LNHDA and CDR2 SQIVND (reference sequence). The CDR3 loop spans 10 amino acids. Here the CDR3 DNA reads TGTGCCAGCCCCTGCGATGAGCAGTTCTTC. Protein: CASPCDEQFF. The full variable domain, with the rest looked up from reference TRBV19 and TRBJ2-1, is DGGITQSPKYLFRKEGQNVTLSCEQNLNHDAMYWYRQDPGQGLRLIYYSQIVNDFQKGDIAEGYSVSREKKESFPLTVTSAQKNPTAFYLCASPCDEQFFGPGTRLTVL.